The present TCR beta chain was sequenced within a study of blood T cell repertoires in COVID-19. Turning to the study itself: The United States, Italy and Spain were the sources of the acute and convalescent COVID-19 samples. PBMCs, B-cell-depleted T cells, or T cells provided the cDNA or gDNA that made up the material.

Under the authors' procedure: From reference gene primer amplification, estimates of nucleated cell counts were derived. Sequenced by immunoSEQ multiplex PCR; TCRdb stores in-frame clones only, minus some. The V and J calls and clone size come from that table; D and trimming were worked out from the DNA. The sample lists 70,000 to 75,000 clones, 75% to 95% occurring once. This CDR3 comprises 11 residues. From germline, CDR1 is SNHLY and CDR2 FYNNEI. V was shortened by 4 bases and J by 4 bases, with 5 bases between the two germline ends. This receptor was obtained from a woman in her late teens or twenties with acute or convalescent COVID-19. V usage is TRBV2 and J usage is TRBJ2-7; no firm D call. The sequenced material came from peripheral blood. The CDR3 DNA reads as TGTGCCAGCAGTGTTAAATACGAGCAGTACTTC. Encoded protein: CASSVKYEQYF. Filled out from reference TRBV2 and TRBJ2-7, the complete variable domain reads EPEVTQTPSHQVTQMGQEVILRCVPISNHLYFYWYRQILGQKVEFLVSFYNNEISEKSEIFDDQFSVERPDGSNFTLKIRSTKLEDSAMYFCASSVKYEQYFGPGTRLTVT.